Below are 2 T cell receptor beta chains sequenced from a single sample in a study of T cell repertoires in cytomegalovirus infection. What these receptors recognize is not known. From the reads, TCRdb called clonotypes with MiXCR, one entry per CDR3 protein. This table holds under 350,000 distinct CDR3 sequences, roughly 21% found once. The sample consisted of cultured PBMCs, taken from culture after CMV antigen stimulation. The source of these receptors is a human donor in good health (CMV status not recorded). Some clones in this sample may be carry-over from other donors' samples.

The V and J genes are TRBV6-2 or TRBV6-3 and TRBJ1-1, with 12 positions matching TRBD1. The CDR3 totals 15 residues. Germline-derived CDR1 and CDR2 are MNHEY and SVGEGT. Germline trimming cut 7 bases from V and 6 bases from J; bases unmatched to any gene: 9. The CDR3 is CASIPAGTGGSEAFF. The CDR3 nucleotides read TGTGCCAGCATCCCTGCCGGGACAGGGGGCTCTGAAGCTTTCTTT.

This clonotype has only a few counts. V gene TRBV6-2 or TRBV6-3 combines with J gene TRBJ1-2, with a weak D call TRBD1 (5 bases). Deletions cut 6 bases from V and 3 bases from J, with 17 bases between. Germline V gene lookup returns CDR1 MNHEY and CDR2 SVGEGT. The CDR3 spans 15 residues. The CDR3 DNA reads TGTGCCAGCAGCTACGCAGGGAACCTTCACTATGGCTACACCTTC. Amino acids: CASSYAGNLHYGYTF.